This T cell receptor beta chain emerged from a study of siplizumab effects on memory and regulatory T cells. The data were produced by immunoSEQ multiplex PCR, yet TCRdb's version contains in-frame clones alone and is incomplete. The sample lists around 7,000 clones, approximately 70% seen once, with more than 40% in the top ten. This CDR3 region has 14 residues. CDR1 and CDR2 from the germline V gene are MNHNS and SASEGT. V was clipped by 7 bases and J by 4 bases; unmatched bases: 8. The TCR originated in a human donor in good health. V is TRBV6-1 and J is TRBJ1-2; TRBD1 aligns across 8 bases. Sequenced sample: effector memory CD8+ T cells sorted from blood. Subset here: unstimulated CD8+ effector memory T cells. The CDR3 bases are TGTGCCAGCAAATCAGGGGGCTCAGCCTATGGCTACACCTTC. It encodes CASKSGGSAYGYTF.